Listed below are T cell receptor beta chains from one sample, sequenced in a study of T-cell memory formation after mild COVID-19. TCRdb fed the 5' RACE reads into MiXCR, producing one record per CDR3 protein. This table has over 70,000 distinct CDR3 sequences, around 13% appearing once. The specimen was PBMCs or a T cell subset sorted from them (not recorded which). Receptors originate from an adult woman who had mild COVID-19 (a few samples of this study predate the infection). Cell type and time point are not known. The CDR3 runs from the conserved cysteine through the conserved F or W. The D gene is left open where the match is weak. Size is stated for part of the rows, as once, few or many counts, or as a class when the clone is expanded.

j_call | d_call | v_call | clone_size | cdr3_aa | cdr3_nt
TRBJ1-1 | TRBD1 | TRBV23-1 | few | CASSHGQVISEAFF | TGCGCCAGCAGTCACGGACAGGTGATATCTGAAGCTTTCTTT
TRBJ2-1 | TRBD2 | TRBV20-1 | few | CSARDFSIGGSGRVKDNEQFF | TGCAGTGCTAGAGATTTTAGTATCGGGGGCAGCGGGAGGGTGAAGGACAATGAGCAGTTCTTC
TRBJ2-6 | - | TRBV6-5 | - | CASSYTYREGSGANVLTF | TGTGCCAGCAGTTACACTTACAGGGAAGGCTCTGGGGCCAACGTCCTGACTTTC
TRBJ2-1 | - | TRBV29-1 | many | CSVVINEQFF | TGCAGCGTTGTTATCAATGAGCAGTTCTTC
TRBJ1-2 | - | TRBV6-5 | - | CASSYSGTYGYTF | TGTGCCAGCAGTTACTCAGGGACCTATGGCTACACCTTC
TRBJ2-7 | - | TRBV6-6 | few | CATSTGTYEQYF | TGTGCCACCTCGACAGGAACCTACGAGCAGTACTTC
TRBJ2-2 | TRBD2 | TRBV7-9 | - | CASSSTGTSGPNTGELFF | TGTGCCAGCAGCTCTACAGGGACTAGCGGGCCGAACACCGGGGAGCTGTTTTTT
TRBJ1-1 | - | TRBV5-1 | few | CASSLGDTGLNTEAFF | TGCGCCAGCAGCTTGGGGGACACAGGCCTGAACACTGAAGCTTTCTTT
TRBJ2-1 | TRBD2 | TRBV6-4 | few | CASSPGTSGSSEQFF | TGTGCCAGCAGCCCCGGGACTAGCGGGAGTAGTGAGCAGTTCTTC
TRBJ1-2 | - | TRBV4-2 | few | CASSQVDSHYGYTF | TGTGCCAGCAGCCAAGTCGACAGCCACTATGGCTACACCTTC
TRBJ2-7 | TRBD2 | TRBV12-3/TRBV12-4 | few | CASSLWGLAEPYEQYF | TGTGCCAGCAGTCTATGGGGACTAGCGGAACCCTACGAGCAGTACTTC
TRBJ2-1 | TRBD2 | TRBV7-2 | - | CASSLDSGSGNEQFF | TGTGCCAGCAGCTTAGATAGCGGGAGCGGCAATGAGCAGTTCTTC
TRBJ2-3 | TRBD2 | TRBV27 | once | CATKRGGATDTQYF | TGTGCCACCAAGCGGGGGGGAGCCACAGATACGCAGTATTTT
TRBJ2-1 | - | TRBV5-1 | medium-sized | CASSLGRGLNEQFF | TGCGCCAGCAGCTTGGGGAGGGGACTCAATGAGCAGTTCTTC
TRBJ2-7 | - | TRBV4-3 | few | CASSQIFGGLYEQYF | TGCGCCAGCAGCCAGATTTTTGGGGGCCTCTACGAGCAGTACTTC
TRBJ2-2 | - | TRBV12-3/TRBV12-4 | - | CASSSHTAAGRTGELFF | TGTGCCAGCAGTTCCCATACCGCGGCGGGGAGGACCGGGGAGCTGTTTTTT
TRBJ2-1 | TRBD2 | TRBV14 | - | CASSLAGANNEQFF | TGTGCCAGCAGCCTTGCGGGAGCTAACAATGAGCAGTTCTTC
TRBJ2-3 | - | TRBV7-9 | - | CASSLVITSTDTQYF | TGTGCCAGCAGCTTAGTAATCACTAGCACAGATACGCAGTATTTT
TRBJ2-2 | TRBD1 | TRBV2 | few | CASIDRGWTGELFF | TGTGCCAGCATCGACAGGGGGTGGACCGGGGAGCTGTTTTTT
TRBJ1-1 | - | TRBV16 | - | CASSQWAYTEAFF | TGTGCCAGCAGCCAATGGGCATACACTGAAGCTTTCTTT
TRBJ2-7 | - | TRBV20-1 | many | CSVRVRRGYEQYF | TGCAGTGTCAGGGTCAGGAGGGGCTACGAGCAGTACTTC
TRBJ2-7 | TRBD1 | TRBV12-3/TRBV12-4 | - | CASSPGTGNLPRYF | TGTGCCAGCAGCCCCGGGACAGGTAACTTACCACGGTACTTC
TRBJ2-7 | TRBD1 | TRBV5-1 | few | CASNDRGEQYF | TGCGCCAGCAACGACAGGGGAGAGCAGTACTTC
TRBJ2-1 | - | TRBV24-1 | - | CATSDLLYNEQFF | TGTGCCACCAGTGACCTACTTTACAATGAGCAGTTCTTC
TRBJ2-3 | - | TRBV3-2 | few | CASSQAQYF | TGTGCCAGCAGCCAAGCGCAGTATTTT
TRBJ2-1 | TRBD1 | TRBV5-1 | - | CASSAGQGYEQFF | TGCGCCAGCAGCGCAGGACAGGGCTATGAGCAGTTCTTC
TRBJ2-1 | TRBD1 | TRBV7-9 | few | CASRSRQGNEQFF | TGTGCCAGCAGGTCTCGACAGGGCAATGAGCAGTTCTTC
TRBJ2-3 | - | TRBV19 | - | CASSSRTRDTQYF | TGTGCCAGTAGTTCCCGGACGAGAGATACGCAGTATTTT
TRBJ2-7 | - | TRBV11-2 | - | CASSNPGRYYEQYF | TGTGCCAGCAGCAACCCCGGACGTTACTACGAGCAGTACTTC
TRBJ1-1 | TRBD1 | TRBV7-9 | - | CASSFSDRETEAFF | TGTGCCAGCAGCTTCTCCGACAGGGAGACTGAAGCTTTCTTT
TRBJ2-7 | - | TRBV29-1 | many | CSAQGPAYEQYF | TGCAGCGCCCAGGGGCCTGCCTACGAGCAGTACTTC
TRBJ2-7 | - | TRBV7-6 | few | CASSSDGYEQYF | TGTGCCAGCAGCTCGGACGGCTACGAGCAGTACTTC
TRBJ2-7 | - | TRBV25-1 | - | CASSEEGYEQYF | TGTGCCAGCAGTGAGGAAGGCTACGAGCAGTACTTC
TRBJ2-5 | - | TRBV7-9 | many | CASSSDREVRTQYF | TGTGCCAGCAGCTCCGACAGGGAGGTCCGGACCCAGTACTTC
TRBJ1-1 | TRBD1 | TRBV15 | - | CATSTDRASTEAFF | TGTGCCACCAGCACCGACAGGGCCAGCACTGAAGCTTTCTTT
TRBJ1-1 | - | TRBV4-1 | few | CASSARNTEAFF | TGCGCCAGCAGCGCGAGGAACACTGAAGCTTTCTTT
TRBJ1-2 | - | TRBV7-9 | few | CASSPLTASDGYTF | TGTGCCAGCAGCCCATTGACAGCCTCTGATGGCTACACCTTC
TRBJ1-6 | - | TRBV7-9 | few | CASSLSGQPLSSPLHF | TGTGCCAGCAGCCTTTCCGGACAGCCTCTCTCCTCACCCCTCCACTTT
TRBJ2-3 | TRBD1 | TRBV5-1 | - | CASTTRGPETDTQYF | TGCGCCAGCACTACGAGGGGGCCGGAGACAGATACGCAGTATTTT
TRBJ2-7 | - | TRBV18 | many | CASLYEQYF | TGTGCCAGCCTCTACGAGCAGTACTTC
TRBJ2-7 | TRBD2 | TRBV6-5 | many | CASQLGRPYEQYF | TGTGCCAGCCAGCTCGGGAGGCCCTACGAGCAGTACTTC
TRBJ2-3 | - | TRBV4-3 | - | CASSPLAALTDTQYF | TGCGCCAGCAGCCCACTCGCGGCGCTCACAGATACGCAGTATTTT
TRBJ1-1 | - | TRBV4-1 | few | CASSQVTHPATEAFF | TGCGCCAGCAGCCAAGTCACACACCCGGCCACTGAAGCTTTCTTT
TRBJ2-3 | TRBD1 | TRBV5-5 | - | CASSETGDPTDTQYF | TGTGCCAGCAGCGAGACAGGGGATCCCACAGATACGCAGTATTTT
TRBJ2-7 | - | TRBV7-2 | many | CASSSGRGGLSSYEQYF | TGTGCCAGCAGCTCCGGGCGGGGCGGATTAAGCTCCTACGAGCAGTACTTC
TRBJ2-1 | TRBD2 | TRBV4-1 | few | CASSQEALGGAPEFF | TGCGCCAGCAGCCAAGAGGCTCTCGGGGGGGCACCGGAGTTCTTC
TRBJ2-7 | - | TRBV11-1 | few | CASRGSRGEQYF | TGTGCCAGCAGGGGGAGCAGGGGCGAGCAGTACTTC
TRBJ1-1 | - | TRBV2 | - | CASSEFGDTRGTEAFF | TGTGCCAGCAGTGAGTTTGGGGACACCCGAGGCACTGAAGCTTTCTTT
TRBJ1-1 | - | TRBV15 | few | CATSLTGETEAFF | TGTGCCACCTCCTTAACGGGGGAAACTGAAGCTTTCTTT
TRBJ2-3 | - | TRBV7-8 | - | CASSSSTGYTDTQYF | TGTGCCAGCAGCTCTAGTACGGGGTACACAGATACGCAGTATTTT